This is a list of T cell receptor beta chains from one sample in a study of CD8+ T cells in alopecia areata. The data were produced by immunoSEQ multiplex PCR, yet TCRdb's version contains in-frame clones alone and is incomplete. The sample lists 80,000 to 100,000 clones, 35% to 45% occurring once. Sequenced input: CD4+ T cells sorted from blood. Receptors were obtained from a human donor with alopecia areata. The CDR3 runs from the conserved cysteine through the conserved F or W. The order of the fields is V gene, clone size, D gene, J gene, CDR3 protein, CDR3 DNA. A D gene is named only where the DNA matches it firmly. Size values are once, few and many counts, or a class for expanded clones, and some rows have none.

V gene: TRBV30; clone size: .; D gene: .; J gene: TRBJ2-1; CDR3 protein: CAWSNGQYEQFF; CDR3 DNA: TGTGCCTGGAGCAATGGACAGTATGAGCAGTTCTTC
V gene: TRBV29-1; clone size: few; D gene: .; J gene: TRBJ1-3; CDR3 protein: CSVHREENTIYF; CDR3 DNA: TGCAGCGTCCACAGGGAAGAAAACACCATATATTTT
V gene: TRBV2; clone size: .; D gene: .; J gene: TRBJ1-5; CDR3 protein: CASNEENSNQPQHF; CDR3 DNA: TGTGCCAGCAATGAGGAGAATAGCAATCAGCCCCAGCATTTT
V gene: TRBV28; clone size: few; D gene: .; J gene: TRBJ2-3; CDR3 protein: CASSGRDTQYF; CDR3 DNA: TGTGCCAGCAGCGGTCGGGATACGCAGTATTTT
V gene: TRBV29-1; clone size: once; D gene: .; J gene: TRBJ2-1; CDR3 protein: CSVEDFRGSNNEQFF; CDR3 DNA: TGCAGCGTTGAAGATTTCCGGGGGTCGAACAATGAGCAGTTCTTC
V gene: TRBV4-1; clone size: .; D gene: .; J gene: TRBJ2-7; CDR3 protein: CASSQLDDSYEQYF; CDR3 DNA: TGCGCCAGCAGCCAACTGGACGATTCCTACGAGCAGTACTTC
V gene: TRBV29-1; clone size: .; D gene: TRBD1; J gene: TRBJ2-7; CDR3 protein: CSVEGTGGYEQYF; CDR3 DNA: TGCAGCGTTGAAGGGACAGGGGGGTACGAGCAGTACTTC
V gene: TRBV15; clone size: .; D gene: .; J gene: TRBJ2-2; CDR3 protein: CATKKGRTNTGELFF; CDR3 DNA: TGTGCCACCAAGAAGGGGCGAACAAACACCGGGGAGCTGTTTTTT
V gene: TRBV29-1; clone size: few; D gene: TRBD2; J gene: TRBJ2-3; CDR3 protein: CSVVPSGRTDTQYF; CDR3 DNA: TGCAGCGTTGTCCCCAGCGGGAGGACAGATACGCAGTATTTT
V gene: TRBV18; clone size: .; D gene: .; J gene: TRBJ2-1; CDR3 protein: CASSPSTANNEQFF; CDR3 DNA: TGTGCCAGCTCACCGTCTACAGCCAACAATGAGCAGTTCTTC
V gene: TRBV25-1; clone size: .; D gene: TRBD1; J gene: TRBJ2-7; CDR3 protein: CASSEIQDRGFREQYF; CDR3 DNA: TGTGCCAGCAGTGAAATCCAGGACAGGGGTTTTCGCGAGCAGTACTTC
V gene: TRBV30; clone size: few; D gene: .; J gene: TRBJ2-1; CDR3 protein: CAWSEGDEQFF; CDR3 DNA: TGTGCCTGGAGTGAAGGGGATGAGCAGTTCTTC
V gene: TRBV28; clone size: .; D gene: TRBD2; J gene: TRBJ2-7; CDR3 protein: CASSFRLAEAYEQYF; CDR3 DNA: TGTGCCAGCAGTTTTCGTCTAGCGGAGGCCTACGAGCAGTACTTC
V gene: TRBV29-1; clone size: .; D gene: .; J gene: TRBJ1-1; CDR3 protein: CSVGTNTEAFF; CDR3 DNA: TGCAGCGTTGGAACGAACACTGAAGCTTTCTTT
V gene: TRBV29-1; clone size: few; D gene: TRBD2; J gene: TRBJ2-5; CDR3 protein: CSVDAQRGLAGVKGETQYF; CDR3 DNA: TGCAGCGTTGATGCCCAAAGGGGGCTAGCGGGAGTTAAGGGAGAGACCCAGTACTTC
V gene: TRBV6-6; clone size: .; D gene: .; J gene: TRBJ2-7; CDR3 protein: CASSYSRQGTSYEQYF; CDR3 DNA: TGTGCCAGCAGTTACTCGAGGCAGGGGACCTCCTACGAGCAGTACTTC
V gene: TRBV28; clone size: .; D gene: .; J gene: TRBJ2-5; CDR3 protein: CASSLSLITQVETQYF; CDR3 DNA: TGTGCCAGCAGTTTATCCTTAATCACCCAGGTGGAGACCCAGTACTTC